The 2 T cell receptor beta chains below come from one sample, sequenced in a study of a mutant IDH1 vaccine in newly diagnosed glioma. The protocol was immunoSEQ multiplex PCR, while the TCRdb copy is restricted to in-frame clones and leaves out a portion. The sample records fewer than 45,000 clones, 65% to 80% being singletons. Time point reported: week 23, last vaccination. It was 300 ug of mutant IDH1 20-mer peptide that made up each vaccine dose, given with topical imiquimod. These TCRs are of unknown antigen specificity. Material: PBMCs, obtained from a glioma patient whose treatment included an IDH1 peptide vaccine. The source is a man aged 50 or older with glioma.

V and J are TRBV4-2 and TRBJ2-3; 7 bases line up with TRBD2. From germline, CDR1 is LGHNA and CDR2 YNFKEQ. The length of the CDR3 is 16 residues. V lost 1 base, J lost 6 bases, and 10 bases stayed unmatched. As DNA, the CDR3 is TGTGCCAGCAGCCAAGGTCGCCGAGCGGGGACCGATACGCAGTATTTT. Its translation: CASSQGRRAGTDTQYF.

The sample holds one count of this clone. The chain has TRBV4-1 and TRBJ1-5, with D perhaps TRBD1 (5 bases). Germline V gene lookup returns CDR1 MGHRA and CDR2 YSYEKL. This CDR3 spans 15 amino acids. Trimming cost V 0 bases and J 3 bases, with 9 bases left between them. The CDR3 region is CASSQDPGNNQPQHF. The DNA of the CDR3 is TGCGCCAGCAGCCAAGATCCAGGGAACAATCAGCCCCAGCATTTT.